The clone carrying this TCR beta chain was observed a single time. With 4 bases removed from V and 0 bases from J, the gap between germline ends came to 19 bases. Germline-derived CDR1 and CDR2 are KGHSH and LQKENI. This CDR3 is 18 amino acids long. Method: immunoSEQ multiplex PCR; TCRdb's copy keeps in-frame clones and lacks some. The data show around 53,000 clones, with 65% to 80% seen just once and about 1.5% held by the top ten. The sample belongs to a study of memory CD4+ T cells and cytomegalovirus serostatus. The sort gate was single viable CD3+CD4+CD8-CD45RO+ cells for memory CD4+ T cells. The genes are TRBV18 and TRBJ1-3, with D possibly being TRBD1 (6 bases). Sequencing was carried out using memory CD4+ T cells from blood. The receptor was isolated from an adult in good health and CMV-seropositive. The CDR3 protein is CASSQNLIDRPSGNTIYF. Here the CDR3 DNA reads TGTGCCAGCTCACAAAACCTTATTGACAGGCCCTCTGGAAACACCATATATTTT.